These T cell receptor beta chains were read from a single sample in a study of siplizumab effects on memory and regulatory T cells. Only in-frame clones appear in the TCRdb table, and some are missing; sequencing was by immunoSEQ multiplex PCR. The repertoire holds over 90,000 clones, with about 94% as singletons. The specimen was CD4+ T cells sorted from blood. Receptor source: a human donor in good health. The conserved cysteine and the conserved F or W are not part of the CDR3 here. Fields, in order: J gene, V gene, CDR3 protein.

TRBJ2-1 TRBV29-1 TGTSGNHNEQF
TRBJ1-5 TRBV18 ASSPTGGTSNQPQH
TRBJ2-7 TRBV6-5 ASSALSGGDEQY
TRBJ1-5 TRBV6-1 ASTGALNQPQH
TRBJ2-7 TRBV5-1 ASSRAGTYSYEQY
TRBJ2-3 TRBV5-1 ASSPGPGGGQALGTQY
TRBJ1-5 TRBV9 ASSRGQGNQPQH
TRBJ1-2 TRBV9 ASSVDGRGGYGYT
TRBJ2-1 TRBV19 ASSMAAHSSYNEQF
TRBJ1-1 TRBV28 ASSLYGENTEAF
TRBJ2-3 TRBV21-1 ASSSAPGLAGVQRRTDTQY
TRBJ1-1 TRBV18 ASSPGLNTEAF
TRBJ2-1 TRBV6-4 ASSRSGRPRDEQF
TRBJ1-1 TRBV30 ASHPAHRTNTEAF
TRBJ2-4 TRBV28 ASRSDRVGFQY
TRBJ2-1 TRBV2 ASSEALGGDRQF